This entry is about one TCR beta chain. The target antigen is unknown. CDR3 length: 13 residues. The ends were cut back, 2 bases at V and 7 bases at J, with 11 bases in the middle. Germline CDR1 is GTSNPN and CDR2 is SVGIG (reference sequence). The sample originates from a study of Ad26.COV2.S vaccination and SARS-CoV-2 variants. General observations from the study: Comparability of non-spike TCR breadth was observed across vaccine and placebo recipients.

Treatment: around 19 received Ad26.COV2.S at low or high dose, single or two shots; roughly 5 received placebo; per-sample allocation not given. The samples were gathered on day 63 after the first injection of vaccine or placebo. Ad26 vector vaccine expressed Wuhan-strain SARS-CoV-2 spike. Libraries were prepared by immunoSEQ multiplex PCR; TCRdb keeps only in-frame clonotypes and omits some of them. The repertoire consists of 400,000 to 450,000 clones, with 90% occurring once and the leading ten covering about 4.5%. The V call is TRBV30, the J call TRBJ1-4; D is unresolved. The specimen comprised peripheral blood, sampled in a trial of Ad26.COV2.S vaccine versus placebo. The clonotype originates from a person aged 18-60 years who received the Ad26.COV2.S COVID-19 vaccine or a placebo. The CDR3 loop reads CAWSWPWGEKLFF. The CDR3 DNA reads TGTGCCTGGAGTTGGCCCTGGGGTGAAAAACTGTTTTTT.